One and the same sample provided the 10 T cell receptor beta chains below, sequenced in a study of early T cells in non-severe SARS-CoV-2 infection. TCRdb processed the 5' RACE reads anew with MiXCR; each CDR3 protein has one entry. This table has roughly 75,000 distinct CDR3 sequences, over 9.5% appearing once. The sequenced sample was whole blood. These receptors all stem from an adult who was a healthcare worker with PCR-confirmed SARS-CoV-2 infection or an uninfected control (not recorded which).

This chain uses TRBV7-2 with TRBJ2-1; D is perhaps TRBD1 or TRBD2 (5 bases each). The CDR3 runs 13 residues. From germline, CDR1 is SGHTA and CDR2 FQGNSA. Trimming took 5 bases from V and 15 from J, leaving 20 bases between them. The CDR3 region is CASSPTPGTRGFF. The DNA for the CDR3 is TGTGCCAGCAGCCCTACGCCTGGGACCCGAGGGTTCTTC.

The CDR3: CASSLGPAGENIQYF. In nucleotides, the CDR3 is TGTGCCAGCAGCTTAGGTCCAGCGGGAGAAAACATTCAGTACTTC. V is TRBV7-2 and J is TRBJ2-4; 8 bases map to TRBD2. With V trimmed by 1 base and J by 5 bases, 4 bases remained unmatched. Per the germline V gene, CDR1 is SGHTA and CDR2 is FQGNSA. CDR3 size: 15 residues.

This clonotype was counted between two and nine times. The CDR3 reads CASRARGTGQETQYF. In DNA, the CDR3 is TGTGCCAGCAGGGCTAGGGGGACAGGCCAAGAGACCCAGTACTTC. The rearrangement uses TRBV12-3 or TRBV12-4 and TRBJ2-5; 8 bases are shared with TRBD1. The CDR3 consists of 15 residues. V trimming: 6 bases; J trimming: 1 base; junction bases outside the gene matches: 7.

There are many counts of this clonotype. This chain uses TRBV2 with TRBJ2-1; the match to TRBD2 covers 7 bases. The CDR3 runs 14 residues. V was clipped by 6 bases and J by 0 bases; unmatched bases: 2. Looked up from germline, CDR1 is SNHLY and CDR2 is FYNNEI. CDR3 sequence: CASRRTSSYNEQFF. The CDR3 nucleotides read TGTGCCAGCAGACGGACTAGCTCCTACAATGAGCAGTTCTTC.

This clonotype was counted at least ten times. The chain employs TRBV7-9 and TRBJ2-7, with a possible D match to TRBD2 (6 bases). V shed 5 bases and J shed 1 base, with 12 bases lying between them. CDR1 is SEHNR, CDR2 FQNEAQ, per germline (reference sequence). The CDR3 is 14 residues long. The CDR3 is CASSPLAGSYEQYF. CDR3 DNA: TGTGCCAGCAGCCCACTAGCCGGATCCTACGAGCAGTACTTC.

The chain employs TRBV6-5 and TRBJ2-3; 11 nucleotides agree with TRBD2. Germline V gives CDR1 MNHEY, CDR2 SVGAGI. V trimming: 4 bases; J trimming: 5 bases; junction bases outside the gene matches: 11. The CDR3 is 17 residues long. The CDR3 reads CASSSGLAGLSRDTQYF. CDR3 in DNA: TGTGCCAGCAGTTCCGGACTAGCGGGCCTATCAAGAGATACGCAGTATTTT.

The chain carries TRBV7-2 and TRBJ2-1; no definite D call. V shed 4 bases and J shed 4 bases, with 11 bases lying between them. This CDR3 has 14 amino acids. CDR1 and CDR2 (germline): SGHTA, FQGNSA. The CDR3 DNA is TGTGCCAGCAGCTCCGCGGTGCGGTACAATGAGCAGTTCTTC. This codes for CASSSAVRYNEQFF.

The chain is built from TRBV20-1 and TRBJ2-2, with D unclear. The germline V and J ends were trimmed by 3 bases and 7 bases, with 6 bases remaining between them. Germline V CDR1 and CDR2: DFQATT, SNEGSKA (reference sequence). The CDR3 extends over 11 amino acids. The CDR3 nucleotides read TGCAGTGCTAGGCAACTCGGGGAGCTGTTTTTT. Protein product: CSARQLGELFF.

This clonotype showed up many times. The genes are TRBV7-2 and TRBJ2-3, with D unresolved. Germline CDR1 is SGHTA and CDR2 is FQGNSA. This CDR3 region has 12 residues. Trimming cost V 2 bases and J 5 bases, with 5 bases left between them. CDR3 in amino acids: CASSLFGDTQYF. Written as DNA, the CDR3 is TGTGCCAGCAGCTTATTTGGAGATACGCAGTATTTT.

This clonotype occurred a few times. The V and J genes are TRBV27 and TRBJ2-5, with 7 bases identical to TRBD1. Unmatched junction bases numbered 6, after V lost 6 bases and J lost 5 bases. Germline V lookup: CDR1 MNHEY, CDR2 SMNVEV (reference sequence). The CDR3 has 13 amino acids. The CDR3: CASRTTGVETQYF. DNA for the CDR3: TGTGCCAGCAGAACCACAGGGGTGGAGACCCAGTACTTC.